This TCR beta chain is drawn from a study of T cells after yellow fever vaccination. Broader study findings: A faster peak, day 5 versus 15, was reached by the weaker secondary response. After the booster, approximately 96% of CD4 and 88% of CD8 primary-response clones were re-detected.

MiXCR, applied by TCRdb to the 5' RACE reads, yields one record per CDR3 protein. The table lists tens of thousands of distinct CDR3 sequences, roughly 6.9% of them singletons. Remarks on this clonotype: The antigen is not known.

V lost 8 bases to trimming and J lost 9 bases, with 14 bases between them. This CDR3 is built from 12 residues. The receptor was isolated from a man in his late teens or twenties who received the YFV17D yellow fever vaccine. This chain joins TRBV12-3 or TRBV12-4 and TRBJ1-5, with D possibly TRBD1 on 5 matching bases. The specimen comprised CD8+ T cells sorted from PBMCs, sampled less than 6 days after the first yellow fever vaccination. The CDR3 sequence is CASCRVSRPQHF. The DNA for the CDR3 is TGTGCCAGCTGCAGGGTATCGAGGCCCCAGCATTTT.